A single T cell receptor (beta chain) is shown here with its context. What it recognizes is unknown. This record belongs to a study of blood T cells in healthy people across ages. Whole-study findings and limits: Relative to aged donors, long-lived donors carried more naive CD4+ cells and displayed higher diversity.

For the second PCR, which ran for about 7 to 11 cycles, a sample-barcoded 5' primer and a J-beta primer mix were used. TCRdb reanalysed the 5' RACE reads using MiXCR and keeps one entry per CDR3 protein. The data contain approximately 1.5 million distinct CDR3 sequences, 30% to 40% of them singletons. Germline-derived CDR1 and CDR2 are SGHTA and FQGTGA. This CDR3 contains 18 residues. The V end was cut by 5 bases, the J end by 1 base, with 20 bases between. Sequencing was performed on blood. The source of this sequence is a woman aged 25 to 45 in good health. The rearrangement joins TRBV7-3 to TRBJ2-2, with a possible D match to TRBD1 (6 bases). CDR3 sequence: CASSPSLQGPKNTGELFF. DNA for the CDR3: TGTGCCAGCAGCCCATCCCTACAGGGTCCCAAGAACACCGGGGAGCTGTTTTTT. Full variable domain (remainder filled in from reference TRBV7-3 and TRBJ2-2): GAGVSQTPSNKVTEKGKYVELRCDPISGHTALYWYRQSLGQGPEFLIYFQGTGAADDSGLPNDRFFAVRPEGSVSTLKIQRTERGDSAVYLCASSPSLQGPKNTGELFFGEGSRLTVL.